The subject of this entry is one TCR beta chain. J lost 7 bases, V lost 2 bases, and 8 bases had no gene match. The CDR3 consists of 15 residues. CDR1 SGHNT and CDR2 YYREEE come from the germline V gene (reference sequence). The data are from a study of blood T cell repertoires in COVID-19. How the authors handled the data: Amplification from reference gene primers served as the basis for estimated nucleated cell counts. Here immunoSEQ multiplex PCR was the method, and the copy in TCRdb shows in-frame clones only, minus some. The V and J calls and clone size are taken from that table; D and trimming were inferred from the DNA. The repertoire holds around 230,000 clones, with 70% to 90% as singletons.

The source material was peripheral blood. The TCR comes from a woman aged 70 to 79 with active or convalescent COVID-19. The V gene is TRBV5-4, the J gene TRBJ2-7, with 11 nucleotides matching TRBD2. The CDR3, as DNA: TGTGCCAGCAGCTTACCCGGGACTAGCGGTTTAGAGCAGTACTTC. Translation gives CASSLPGTSGLEQYF.